Listed below are T cell receptor beta chains from one sample, sequenced in a study of OX40 agonist ivuxolimab in advanced cancers. Repertoires were generated with immunoSEQ multiplex PCR, while TCRdb's copy carries only in-frame clones and drops some. Of around 140,000 clones in the sample, under 95% were seen once. Here the sequenced sample was CD4+ or CD8+ T cells sorted from blood, taken in a trial of the OX40 agonist ivuxolimab. The receptors come from an adult with an advanced solid tumor such as melanoma, head and neck, liver or kidney cancer. Each CDR3 is given without its conserved first and last residue.

J gene,V gene,CDR3 protein
TRBJ1-1,TRBV19,ASSIGPDTPGQTLNTEAF
TRBJ1-4,TRBV4-3,ASSQEAQGREKLF
TRBJ2-4,TRBV7-2,ASSLGTGVKNIQY
TRBJ1-4,TRBV5-6,ASSFQGREKLF
TRBJ2-4,TRBV9,ASSVDGGKNIQY
TRBJ1-5,TRBV6-1,ASNEAGQFNQPQH
TRBJ1-6,TRBV9,ASSPEAETALH
TRBJ2-7,TRBV27,ASSPIPTGPPREQY
TRBJ1-2,TRBV11-1,ASSLDTNYGYT
TRBJ1-3,TRBV7-2,ASSLAAGNTIY
TRBJ1-5,TRBV18,ASSPAVDSNQPQH
TRBJ2-5,TRBV10-2,ASSEGWETQY
TRBJ2-3,TRBV11-2,ASSLDGNTQY
TRBJ1-5,TRBV27,ASSTSSPGQGLAHQPQH
TRBJ1-4,TRBV28,ASTKWSVQGELF
TRBJ2-7,TRBV7-2,ASSLVGYEQY
TRBJ2-5,TRBV7-9,ASSLVVRGETQY
TRBJ2-2,TRBV12-5,ASGLVGRAAGGHGELF
TRBJ2-1,TRBV19,ASSSRTSGSYNEQF
TRBJ1-5,TRBV30,AWSLGTVRESQH
TRBJ1-1,TRBV7-3,ASSQMGYGNTEAF
TRBJ2-7,TRBV27,ASSLSVVGSYEQY
TRBJ2-1,TRBV2,ASSEELAGEQF
TRBJ2-1,TRBV6-5,ASSRTLSREQF
TRBJ1-6,TRBV6-5,ASRTGLSSPLH
TRBJ1-6,TRBV7-9,ASSPTSPGQHNSPLH
TRBJ1-3,TRBV7-2,ASSSQGAPGNTIY
TRBJ1-6,TRBV7-2,ASRPTTSSYNSPLH
TRBJ2-7,TRBV25-1,ASSTSGRDAYEQY
TRBJ1-3,TRBV4-1,ASSQDGAGGGTIY
TRBJ2-1,TRBV7-8,ASSLGEGFPF
TRBJ2-1,TRBV7-3,ASSSLAGVGNEQF
TRBJ2-5,TRBV11-2,ASSSALSGGEETQY
TRBJ2-7,TRBV30,AWSEPGAEQY
TRBJ2-7,TRBV11-3,ASSHTEGQSGYEQY
TRBJ1-1,TRBV4-1,ASSPRALNTEAF
TRBJ1-2,TRBV6-1,ASSPGDRGGYGYT
TRBJ1-5,TRBV29-1,SATQGWNQPQH
TRBJ2-2,TRBV7-3,ASSLQGPNTGELF
TRBJ1-2,TRBV10-3,AINTGQVLYGYT
TRBJ1-3,TRBV5-1,ASSRGDRASGNTIY
TRBJ2-3,TRBV6-5,ASSSARDTQY
TRBJ1-2,TRBV6-5,ASRAPQGSHYGYT
TRBJ1-1,TRBV2,ASSMTGGNTEAF
TRBJ2-7,TRBV7-6,ASSLALTREQY
TRBJ1-4,TRBV7-2,ASSLGQVLAEKLF
.,TRBV9,ASSVYGSPTVDEQY
TRBJ1-1,TRBV7-2,ASSLETRGVNTEAF
TRBJ2-2,TRBV5-5,ASSLGTLLASNTGELF
TRBJ1-6,TRBV4-3,ASSQDLEVQGAPLH
TRBJ2-7,TRBV5-6,ASSWGTGIFYEQY
TRBJ2-1,TRBV4-3,ASSQDSLAGTHNEQF
TRBJ2-3,TRBV7-2,ASSPRLAQSTDTQY
TRBJ1-2,TRBV5-1,ASSLMDQGDGYT
TRBJ1-1,TRBV27,ASRPRVRGEAF